The sequence of this TCR beta chain was determined in a study of T cell responses to AZD1222 COVID-19 vaccine. Trimming stripped 0 bases from V and 6 bases from J, with 10 bases between. Per the germline V gene, CDR1 is SGHRS and CDR2 is YFSETQ. The CDR3 spans 14 residues. Overall study results and limits: Receipt of two AZD1222 doses was followed by a rise in Spike-specific TCR breadth and depth. Donors, mostly white British, included more females; clonal diversity was possibly underestimated.

Comment on this clone: Its specificity is not known. In the same sample, other DNA sequences code for this CDR3.

TCRdb's copy holds only in-frame clones and misses some; the assay was immunoSEQ multiplex PCR. The sample comprises 150,000 to 200,000 clones, 85% to 95% of which are singletons, and about 1.2% rests with the top ten. The sequence came from an adult in good health. The source was peripheral blood, collected on day 0 of AZD1222 vaccination. The gene calls are TRBV5-1 and TRBJ1-5, with D unresolved. As DNA, the CDR3 is TGCGCCAGCAGCTTGGGGGGTGTCGGTCAGCCCCAGCATTTT. This sequence encodes CASSLGGVGQPQHF.